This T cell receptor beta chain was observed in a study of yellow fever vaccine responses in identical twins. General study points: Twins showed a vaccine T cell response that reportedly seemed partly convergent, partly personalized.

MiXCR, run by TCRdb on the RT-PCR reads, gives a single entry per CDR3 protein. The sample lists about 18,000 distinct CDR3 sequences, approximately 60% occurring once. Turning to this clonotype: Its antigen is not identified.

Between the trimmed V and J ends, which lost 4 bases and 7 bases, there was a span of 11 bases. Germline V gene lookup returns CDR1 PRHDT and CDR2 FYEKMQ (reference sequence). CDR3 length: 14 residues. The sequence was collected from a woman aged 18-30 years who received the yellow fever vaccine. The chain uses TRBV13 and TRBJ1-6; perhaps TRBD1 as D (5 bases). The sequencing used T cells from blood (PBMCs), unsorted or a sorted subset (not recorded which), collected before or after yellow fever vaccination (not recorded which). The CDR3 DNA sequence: TGTGCCAGCAGCTCGGGGACGGAGAATTCACCCCTCCACTTT. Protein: CASSSGTENSPLHF.